This T cell receptor beta chain was captured in a study of cytomegalovirus exposure and HLA in healthy donors. Background on the study: Clustering assigned over 70% of the approximately 400 genotyped donors to the Caucasian-associated ancestry cluster. Findings and caveats of the study: Later examination showed HLA-associated TCR beta chains had greater clonal expansion than equally common others. A few CMV-associated chains proved CMV antigen-specific in vitro.

A multiplex PCR was run with 60 Vbeta primers and 13 Jbeta primers. Measured with immunoSEQ multiplex PCR; TCRdb has only the in-frame clones, and not every one. The sample shows roughly 97,000 clones, 73% of them seen only once. This CDR3 comprises 14 residues. Unmatched junction bases numbered 2, after V lost 8 bases and J lost 0 bases. Germline V gene sequence: CDR1 SNHLY, CDR2 FYNNEI. This clone appeared a single time. Its antigen is currently unknown. Among the donors, all were healthy bone marrow donors. Sequencing input: PBMCs. The receptor was isolated from a man aged 40-49 years in good health and CMV-seronegative. This rearrangement joins TRBV2 to TRBJ2-2, with 8 bases that match TRBD2. CDR3 sequence reads: CASRTSPNTGELFF. The CDR3 nucleotides read TGTGCCAGCCGGACTAGCCCGAACACCGGGGAGCTGTTTTTT.